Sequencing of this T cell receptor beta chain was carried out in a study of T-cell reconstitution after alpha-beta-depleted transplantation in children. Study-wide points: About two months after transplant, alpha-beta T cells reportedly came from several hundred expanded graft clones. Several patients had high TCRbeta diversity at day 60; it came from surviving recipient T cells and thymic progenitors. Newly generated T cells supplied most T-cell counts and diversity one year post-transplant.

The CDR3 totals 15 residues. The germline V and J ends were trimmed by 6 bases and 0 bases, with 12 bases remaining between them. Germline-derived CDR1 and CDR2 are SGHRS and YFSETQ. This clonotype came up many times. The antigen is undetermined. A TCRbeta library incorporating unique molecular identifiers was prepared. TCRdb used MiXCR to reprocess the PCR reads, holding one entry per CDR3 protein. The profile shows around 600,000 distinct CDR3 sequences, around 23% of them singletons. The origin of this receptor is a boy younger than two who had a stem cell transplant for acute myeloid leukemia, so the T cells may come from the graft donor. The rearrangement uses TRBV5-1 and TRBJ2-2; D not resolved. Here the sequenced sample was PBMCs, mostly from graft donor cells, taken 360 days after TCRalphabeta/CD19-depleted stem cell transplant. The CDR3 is CASMRQPANTGELFF. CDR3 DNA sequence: TGCGCCAGCATGCGTCAGCCGGCGAACACCGGGGAGCTGTTTTTT.